Detailed here is one T cell receptor beta chain. Its antigen is unidentified. The source of the sample is a study of regulatory T cells in long-lasting Graves disease. Study-level results: Segments TRBV28, TRBJ1-2 and TRBJ2-5 showed preferential usage in persistent disease. Among the persistent patients, 2,500 to 3,500 public clonotypes were shared, more than the 750 to 1,000 shared among new patients. The small sample size may have reduced accuracy.

According to the study, TCR beta libraries were built with iRepertoire HTBI primers and CDR3-region Arm-PCR. TCRdb redid the calling of the multiplex PCR reads with MiXCR, one entry per CDR3 protein. Here the sample spans around 250,000 distinct CDR3 sequences, about 18% being singletons. The time point is: newly diagnosed GD, antithyroid drugs for less than 3 months. The TCR library was prepared using RNA isolated from PBMCs. Peripheral blood, around 9 milliliters per patient, was collected in EDTA tubes. The CDR3 is made up of 16 amino acids. Germline CDR1 and CDR2: SGHAT and FQNNGV. Between the trimmed V and J ends, which lost 5 bases and 0 bases, there was a span of 15 bases.

This sequence joins TRBV11-2 and TRBJ2-3, with D possibly called TRBD1 or TRBD2 (5 bases each). This receptor was identified in a female donor with Graves disease. Specimen: peripheral blood mononuclear cells (PBMCs), collected at new diagnosis, from a patient treated with antithyroid drugs. For the CDR3, the DNA is TGTGCCAGCAGCCCCCAAGGGTGGGGGAGCACAGATACGCAGTATTTT. This codes for CASSPQGWGSTDTQYF.